This T cell receptor beta chain was sequenced during a study of post-analysis software for immune sequencing data. Trimming took off 6 bases at V and 0 bases at J, with 18 bases between the two ends. This CDR3 is built from 16 residues. Germline CDR1 DFQATT, CDR2 SNEGSKA (reference sequence). Study-wide points: Controls significantly exceeded multiple sclerosis patients in normalized Chao1 diversity. By F measure, samples from a shared preparation batch strongly co-clustered. When patients were compared with controls, a handful of TRBV segments were more frequent, TRBV5-6, TRBV5-1 and TRBV20-1 among them.

cDNA libraries of TCR beta carried unique molecular identifiers. TCRdb processed the PCR reads anew with MiXCR; each CDR3 protein has one entry. Altogether hundreds of thousands of distinct CDR3 sequences are present, approximately 60% being singletons, with the ten largest covering about 10%. Comment on this clonotype: As yet, its antigen is unknown.

Sample: blood. This clonotype originated in a girl aged 2 to 9 with multiple sclerosis. The chain has TRBV20-1 and TRBJ2-1; TRBD1 is a possible D gene (5 bases). The CDR3 DNA sequence: TGCAGTGCCCGGAAGGGGTTGACGAGCTCCTACAATGAGCAGTTCTTC. Translating gives CSARKGLTSSYNEQFF.